The clone carrying this TCR beta chain ranks as medium-sized. Its antigen remains unknown. This sample stems from a study of cytomegalovirus exposure and HLA in healthy donors. Overall study results and limits: Reports indicated that the classifier achieved high specificity and sensitivity in diagnosing cytomegalovirus status. Later genetic work tied a missense DCLRE1C variant to beta-chain V and J trimming. CMV serostatus stood as the only immune exposure information on hand.

Vbeta (60) and Jbeta (13) primers were used in the PCR. Only in-frame clones appear in the TCRdb table, and some are missing; sequencing was by immunoSEQ multiplex PCR. The sample includes some 91,000 clones, 65% to 85% of them seen just once. Trimming cost V 2 bases and J 3 bases, with 11 bases left between them. The CDR3 totals 16 residues. The germline CDR1 and CDR2 sequences are MNHGY and SVAAGI. The chain has TRBV6-9 and TRBJ2-6, with D unclear. The receptor was derived from a man aged 40-49 years in good health and CMV-seronegative. The sequenced sample consisted of PBMCs. The CDR3 loop is CASSYPGLVGANVLTF. For the CDR3, the DNA is TGTGCCAGCAGTTATCCCGGGTTGGTTGGGGCCAACGTCCTGACTTTC.